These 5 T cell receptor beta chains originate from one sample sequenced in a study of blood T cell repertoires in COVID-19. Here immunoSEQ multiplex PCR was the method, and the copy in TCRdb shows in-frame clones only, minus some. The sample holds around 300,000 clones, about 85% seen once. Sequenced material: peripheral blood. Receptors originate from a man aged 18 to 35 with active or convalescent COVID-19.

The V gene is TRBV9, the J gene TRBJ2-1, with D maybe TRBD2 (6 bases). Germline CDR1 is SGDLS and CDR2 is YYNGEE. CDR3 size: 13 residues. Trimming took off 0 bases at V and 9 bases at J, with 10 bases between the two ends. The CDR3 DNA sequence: TGTGCCAGCAGCGTAGAAACTAGCAGTGAGCAGTTCTTC. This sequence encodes CASSVETSSEQFF. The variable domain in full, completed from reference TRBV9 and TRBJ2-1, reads DSGVTQTPKHLITATGQRVTLRCSPRSGDLSVYWYQQSLDQGLQFLIQYYNGEERAKGNILERFSAQQFPDLHSELNLSSLELGDSALYFCASSVETSSEQFFGPGTRLTVL.

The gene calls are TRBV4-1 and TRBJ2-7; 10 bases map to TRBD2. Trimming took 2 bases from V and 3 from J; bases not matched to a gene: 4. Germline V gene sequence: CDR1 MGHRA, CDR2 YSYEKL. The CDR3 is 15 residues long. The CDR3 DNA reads TGCGCCAGCAGCCAAAGGACTAGCGGCTTCTACGAGCAGTACTTC. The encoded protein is CASSQRTSGFYEQYF.

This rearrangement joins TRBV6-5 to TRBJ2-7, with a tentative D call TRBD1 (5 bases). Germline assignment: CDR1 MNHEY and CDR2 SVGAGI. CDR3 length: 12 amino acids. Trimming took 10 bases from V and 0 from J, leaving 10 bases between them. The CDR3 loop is CATVTGSYEQYF. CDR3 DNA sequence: TGTGCCACCGTAACAGGCTCCTACGAGCAGTACTTC.

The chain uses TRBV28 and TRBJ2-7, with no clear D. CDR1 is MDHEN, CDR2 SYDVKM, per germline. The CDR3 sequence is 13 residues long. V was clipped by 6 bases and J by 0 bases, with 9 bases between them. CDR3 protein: CASSPFGSYEQYF. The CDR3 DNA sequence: TGTGCCAGCAGCCCGTTCGGCTCCTACGAGCAGTACTTC.

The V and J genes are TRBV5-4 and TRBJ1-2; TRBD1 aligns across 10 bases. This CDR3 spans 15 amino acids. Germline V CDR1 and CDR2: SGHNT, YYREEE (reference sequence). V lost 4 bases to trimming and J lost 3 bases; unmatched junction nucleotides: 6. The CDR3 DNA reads TGTGCCAGCAGCCCCAGGACAGGGGGAGACTATGGCTACACCTTC. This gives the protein CASSPRTGGDYGYTF. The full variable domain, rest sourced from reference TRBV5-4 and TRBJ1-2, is ETGVTQSPTHLIKTRGQQVTLRCSSQSGHNTVSWYQQALGQGPQFIFQYYREEENGRGNFPPRFSGLQFPNYSSELNVNALELDDSALYLCASSPRTGGDYGYTFGSGTRLTVV.